The rows below give T cell receptor beta chains drawn from one sample of a study of T cell changes during pregnancy in multiple sclerosis. Some clones are missing from TCRdb's copy, which holds only in-frame ones; the method was immunoSEQ multiplex PCR. The data contain around 37,000 clones, 85% to 90% of them singletons. The source material was CD8+ T cells from peripheral blood mononuclear cells, sampled in the third trimester of pregnancy. These TCRs come from a female donor with multiple sclerosis, enrolled in a pregnancy study. Both conserved end residues are part of each CDR3. Clone size appears in some rows only: once, few, many, or a class for an expanded clone.

TRBV5-1,-,CASSPRGLKGEQYF
TRBV2,few,CASSEWTSGDWAKNIQYF
TRBV28,-,CASSRLLAGGPYNEQFF
TRBV13,-,CASSWGSGGSVETQYF
TRBV6-1,-,CASRGLTTQPQHF
TRBV7-9,-,CASSPPGGEKLFF
TRBV11-2,once,CASKQGQGRGIDTEAFF
TRBV2,-,CASSEMGAPDTQYF
TRBV6-5,-,CASSYETGSGYTF
TRBV7-9,once,CASSLHPYEQYF
TRBV28,-,CASSSPPGTGAKLFF
TRBV5-4,-,CASSLGTRMTTEAFF
TRBV2,-,CASSPTGDYEQYF
TRBV27,few,CASSSPPYREGSSPLHF
TRBV28,-,CASSGEWPNTEAFF
TRBV10-2,-,CASSDPFGQADYTF